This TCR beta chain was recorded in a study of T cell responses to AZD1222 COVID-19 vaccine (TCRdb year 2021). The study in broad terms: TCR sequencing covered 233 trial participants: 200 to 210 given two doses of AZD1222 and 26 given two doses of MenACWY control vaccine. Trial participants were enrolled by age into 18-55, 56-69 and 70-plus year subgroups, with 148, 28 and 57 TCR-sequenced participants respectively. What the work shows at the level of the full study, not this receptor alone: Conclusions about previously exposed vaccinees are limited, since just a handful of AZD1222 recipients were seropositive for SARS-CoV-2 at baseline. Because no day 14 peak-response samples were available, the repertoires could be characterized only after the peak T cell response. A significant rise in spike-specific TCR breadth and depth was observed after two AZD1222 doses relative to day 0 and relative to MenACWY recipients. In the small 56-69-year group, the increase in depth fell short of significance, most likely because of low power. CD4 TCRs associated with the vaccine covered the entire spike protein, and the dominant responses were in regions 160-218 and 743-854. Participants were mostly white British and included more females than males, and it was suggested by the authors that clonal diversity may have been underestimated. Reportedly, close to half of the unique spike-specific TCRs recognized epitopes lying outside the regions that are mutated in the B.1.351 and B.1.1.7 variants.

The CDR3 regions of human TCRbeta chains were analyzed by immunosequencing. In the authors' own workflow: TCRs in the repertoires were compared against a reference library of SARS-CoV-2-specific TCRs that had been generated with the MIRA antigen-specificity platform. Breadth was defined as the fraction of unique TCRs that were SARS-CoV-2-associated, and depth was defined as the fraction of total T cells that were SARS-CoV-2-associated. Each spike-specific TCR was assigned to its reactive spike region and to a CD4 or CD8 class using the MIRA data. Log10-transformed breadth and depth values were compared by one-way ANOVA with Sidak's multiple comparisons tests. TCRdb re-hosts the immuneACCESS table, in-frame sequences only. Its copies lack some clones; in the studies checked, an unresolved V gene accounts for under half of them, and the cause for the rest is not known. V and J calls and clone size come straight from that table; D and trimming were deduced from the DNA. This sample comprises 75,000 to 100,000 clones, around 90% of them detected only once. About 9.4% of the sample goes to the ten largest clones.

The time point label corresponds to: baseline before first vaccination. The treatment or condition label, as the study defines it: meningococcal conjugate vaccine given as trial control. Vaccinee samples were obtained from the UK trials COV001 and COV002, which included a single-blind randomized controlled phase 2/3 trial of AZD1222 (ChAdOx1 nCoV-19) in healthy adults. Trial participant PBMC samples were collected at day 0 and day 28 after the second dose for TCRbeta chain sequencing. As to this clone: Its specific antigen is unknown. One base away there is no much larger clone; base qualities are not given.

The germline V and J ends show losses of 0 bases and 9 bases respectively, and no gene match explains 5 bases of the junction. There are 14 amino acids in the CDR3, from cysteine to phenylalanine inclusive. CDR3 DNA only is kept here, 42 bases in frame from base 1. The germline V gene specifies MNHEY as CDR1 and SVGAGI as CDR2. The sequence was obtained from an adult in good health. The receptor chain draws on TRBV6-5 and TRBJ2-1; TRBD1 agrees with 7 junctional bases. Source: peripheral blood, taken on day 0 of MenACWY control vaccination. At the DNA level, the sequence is TGTGCCAGCAGTTACTCCGACAGGGCGAGTGAGCAGTTCTTC. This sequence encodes CASSYSDRASEQFF.